Presented here are 21 T cell receptor beta chains from one specimen sequenced in a study of vaccination effects on CD4 cells after COVID-19. The data were produced by immunoSEQ multiplex PCR, yet TCRdb's version contains in-frame clones alone and is incomplete. This sample has 73,000 or so clones, with over 70% found just once. Antigen specificity for these receptors is unknown. Sequencing was preceded by expansion of antigen-specific CD4+ T cells with viral peptide pools in the ViraFEST assay. Once cultured for 9 to 11 days, the cells underwent separation to obtain CD4+ T cells. The study found no prior SARS-CoV-2 infection in the vaccine recipients, who tested negative for nucleocapsid antibodies. This material consisted of CD4+ T cells from PBMCs cultured with SARS-CoV-2 spike peptides, taken before COVID-19 vaccination. These receptor sequences come from a human donor who received a COVID-19 vaccine.

This rearrangement joins TRBV19 to TRBJ1-6; TRBD1 matches 10 bases. The trim removed 3 bases at V and 7 bases at J, leaving 9 bases unmatched. CDR1 and CDR2 (germline): LNHDA, SQIVND (reference sequence). The CDR3 consists of 17 residues. CDR3 amino acids: CASSIRDRGHWNSPLHF. The CDR3 region has the DNA TGTGCCAGTAGTATCCGGGACAGGGGCCACTGGAATTCACCCCTCCACTTT.

This clone was seen only a few times. The rearrangement joins TRBV19 to TRBJ2-5; D is ambiguous. CDR1 LNHDA and CDR2 SQIVND come from the germline V gene (reference sequence). The CDR3 covers 11 residues. V lost 5 bases and J lost 4, with 5 bases in between. The CDR3 DNA reads TGTGCCAGTAGTGTAGGAGAGACCCAGTACTTC. This codes for CASSVGETQYF.

CDR3 amino acids: CASSFADTQYF. The CDR3, as DNA: TGTGCCAGCAGTTTTGCAGATACGCAGTATTTT. V is TRBV2 and J is TRBJ2-3; no firm D call. The germline V gene encodes CDR1 SNHLY and CDR2 FYNNEI. The CDR3 has 11 amino acids. Trimming removed 5 bases from V and 4 bases from J, with 4 bases in between.

The chain combines TRBV19 with TRBJ1-2; 12 positions match TRBD1. CDR3 length equals 16 residues. Germline loops: CDR1 LNHDA, CDR2 SQIVND (reference sequence). The V segment lost 7 bases and the J segment 2 bases; nucleotides outside the gene matches: 8. As DNA, the CDR3 is TGTGCCAGTAAACCAACCGGGACAGGGGGCAACTATGGCTACACCTTC. Translating it yields CASKPTGTGGNYGYTF.

The gene calls are TRBV11-3 and TRBJ2-1; D uncertain. The germline gives CDR1 SGHNT, CDR2 YENEEA. The CDR3 length is 12 residues. Trimming pared 0 bases from V and 7 bases from J, leaving 4 bases between. This CDR3 reads CASSLDRNEQFF. Here the CDR3 DNA reads TGTGCCAGCAGCTTAGATAGGAATGAGCAGTTCTTC. Full variable domain (missing parts from reference TRBV11-3 and TRBJ2-1): EAGVVQSPRYKIIEKKQPVAFWCNPISGHNTLYWYLQNLGQGPELLIRYENEEAVDDSQLPKDRFSAERLKGVDSTLKIQPAELGDSAVYLCASSLDRNEQFFGPGTRLTVL.

V usage is TRBV7-2 and J usage is TRBJ2-3, with a possible D match to TRBD2 (6 bases). Trimming cost V 0 bases and J 4 bases, with 11 bases left between them. The germline gives CDR1 SGHTA, CDR2 FQGNSA. This CDR3 region has 15 residues. Written as DNA, the CDR3 is TGTGCCAGCAGCTTAGCGCCGGGGGTACCAGATACGCAGTATTTT. Its translation is CASSLAPGVPDTQYF.

The chain recombines TRBV24-1 with TRBJ2-3; D may be TRBD2 (7 bases). The CDR3 consists of 15 residues. Trimming shortened V by 6 bases and J by 4 bases, and 16 bases separated the two germline ends. The germline V gene has CDR1 KGHDR and CDR2 SFDVKD. CDR3 residues: CATSSGRGAPDTQYF. The DNA of the CDR3 is TGTGCCACCAGTTCTGGGAGGGGGGCCCCAGATACGCAGTATTTT.

V is TRBV10-1 and J is TRBJ2-3; D ambiguous. Germline values: CDR1 WNHNN, CDR2 SYGVQD (reference sequence). Trimming stripped 5 bases from V and 0 bases from J, with 6 bases between. The CDR3 is 13 residues long. The CDR3 DNA sequence: TGCGCCAGCAGTCCTACTAGCACAGATACGCAGTATTTT. Translating gives CASSPTSTDTQYF.

The chain carries TRBV19 and TRBJ2-5; TRBD2 might be the D (5 bases). The CDR3 contains 13 residues. CDR1 and CDR2 (germline): LNHDA, SQIVND (reference sequence). Trimming cost V 6 bases and J 4 bases, with 12 bases left between them. The CDR3 nucleotides read TGTGCCAGTAGGGCTAGCTTTGGAGAGACCCAGTACTTC. This codes for CASRASFGETQYF.

This chain uses TRBV6-5 with TRBJ2-7, with TRBD1 matching over 8 bases. CDR1 and CDR2 from the germline V gene are MNHEY and SVGAGI. J lost 5 bases, V lost 0 bases, and 3 bases had no gene match. The CDR3 is 14 residues long. The CDR3 here is CASSYSRDRNEQYV. The CDR3 DNA sequence: TGTGCCAGCAGTTACTCACGGGACAGGAACGAGCAGTACGTC.

The CDR3 protein is CASSLGQGPDIQYF. In nucleotides, the CDR3 is TGTGCCAGCTCCCTGGGACAGGGGCCGGACATTCAGTACTTC. This chain uses TRBV18 with TRBJ2-4; TRBD1 matches at 10 bases. The germline V gene encodes CDR1 KGHSH and CDR2 LQKENI. The ends lost 6 bases at V and 8 bases at J; junction bases unmatched: 7. CDR3 length equals 14 residues.

The rearrangement links TRBV19 to TRBJ1-4; 11 bases fit TRBD1. From germline, CDR1 is LNHDA and CDR2 SQIVND (reference sequence). The CDR3 length is 14 residues. With 5 bases clipped from V and 7 bases from J, the junction kept 3 bases outside the gene matches. The CDR3 reads CASSAGTGGEKLFF. CDR3 in DNA: TGTGCCAGTAGTGCCGGGACAGGGGGTGAAAAACTGTTTTTT.

The chain links TRBV6-4 to TRBJ1-2; TRBD1 matches at 7 bases. The CDR3 length is 13 residues. In germline, CDR1 is MRHNA, CDR2 SNTAGT. Trimming removed 5 bases from V and 4 bases from J; junction bases left unmatched: 4. The CDR3 DNA is TGTGCCAGCAGTAGACAGGGCAGCTATGGCTACACCTTC. Its translation: CASSRQGSYGYTF.

The V gene is TRBV4-3, the J gene TRBJ1-4, with D uncertain. Trimming took off 1 base at V and 0 bases at J, with 12 bases between the two ends. Per germline, CDR1 LGHNA and CDR2 YSLEER. The CDR3 spans 17 residues. DNA of the CDR3: TGCGCCAGCAGCCAAGGGCATGGAGCTGCAACTAATGAAAAACTGTTTTTT. Translation: CASSQGHGAATNEKLFF.

V is TRBV5-1 and J is TRBJ2-5; D remains ambiguous. The CDR3 runs 13 residues. V lost 0 bases and J 5 bases, leaving 8 bases between the germline ends. Germline loops: CDR1 SGHRS, CDR2 YFSETQ. DNA for the CDR3: TGCGCCAGCAGCTTGGTAGGCGAGGAGACCCAGTACTTC. Protein product: CASSLVGEETQYF.

This clone was picked up one time. The chain recombines TRBV7-2 with TRBJ1-2; maybe TRBD1 (6 bases). CDR1 and CDR2 from the germline V gene are SGHTA and FQGNSA. V shed 4 bases and J shed 1 base, with 10 bases lying between them. CDR3 length: 14 residues. CDR3: CASSSQQGNYGYTF. In DNA, the CDR3 is TGTGCCAGCAGCTCCCAACAGGGTAACTATGGCTACACCTTC.

The CDR3 region is CATSRVRGGETQYF. The CDR3, as DNA: TGTGCCACCAGCAGAGTTCGGGGGGGGGAGACCCAGTACTTC. This rearrangement joins TRBV15 to TRBJ2-5; 8 bases agree with TRBD2. This CDR3 is 14 amino acids long. The ends lost 1 base at V and 5 bases at J; junction bases unmatched: 3. Germline CDR1 is LNHNV and CDR2 is YYDKDF (reference sequence).

The J gene is TRBJ2-1, the V gene TRBV27, with 9 bases fitting TRBD2. V lost 4 bases, J lost 3 bases, and 7 bases stayed unmatched. CDR1 is MNHEY and CDR2 is SMNVEV in the germline V gene (reference sequence). The length of the CDR3 is 16 residues. This CDR3 reads CASSSLAGGVYNEQFF. Here the CDR3 DNA reads TGTGCCAGCAGTTCCCTCGCGGGGGGGGTCTACAATGAGCAGTTCTTC.

The chain couples TRBV6-5 to TRBJ1-3; a weak D match, TRBD1 (6 bases). The CDR3 totals 16 residues. The V end lost 0 bases, the J end lost 4 bases, and 13 bases lay between the germline ends. Germline loops: CDR1 MNHEY, CDR2 SVGAGI. This CDR3 is CASSYSPGAGGNTIYF. The CDR3 DNA sequence: TGTGCCAGCAGTTACTCTCCGGGGGCTGGGGGAAACACCATATATTTT.

The chain combines TRBV6-2 or TRBV6-3 with TRBJ2-7; the match to TRBD1 covers 8 bases. The CDR3 has 15 residues. CDR1 is MNHEY, CDR2 SVGEGT, per germline. Losses at the gene ends were 0 bases for V and 3 bases for J; bases not matched to a gene: 4. Here the CDR3 reads CASSYSGTGFYEQYV. As DNA, the CDR3 is TGTGCCAGCAGTTACTCGGGGACAGGCTTCTACGAGCAGTACGTC.

The rearrangement joins TRBV29-1 to TRBJ2-1; TRBD1 might be the D (6 bases). The CDR3 covers 13 residues. The germline CDR1 and CDR2 sequences are SQVTM and ANQGSEA. V lost 7 bases and J lost 3, with 13 bases in between. In DNA form, the CDR3 reads TGCAGCGCCCGGACAGATATCTACAATGAGCAGTTCTTC. It yields the protein CSARTDIYNEQFF.